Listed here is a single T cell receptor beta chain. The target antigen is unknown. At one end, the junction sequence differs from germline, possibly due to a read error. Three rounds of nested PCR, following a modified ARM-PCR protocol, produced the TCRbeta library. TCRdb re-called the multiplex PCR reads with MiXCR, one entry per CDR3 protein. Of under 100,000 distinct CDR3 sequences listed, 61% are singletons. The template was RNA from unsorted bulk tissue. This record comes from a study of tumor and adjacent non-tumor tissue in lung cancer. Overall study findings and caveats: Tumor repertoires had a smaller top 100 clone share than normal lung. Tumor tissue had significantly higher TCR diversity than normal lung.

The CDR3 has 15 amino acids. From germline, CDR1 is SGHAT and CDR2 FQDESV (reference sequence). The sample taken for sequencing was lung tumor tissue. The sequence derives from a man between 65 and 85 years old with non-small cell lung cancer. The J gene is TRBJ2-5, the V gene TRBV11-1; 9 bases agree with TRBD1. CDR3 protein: CASSPRDRAFETQYF. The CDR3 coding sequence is TGTGCAAGCAGCCCCAGGGACAGGGCTTTTGAGACCCAGTACTTC. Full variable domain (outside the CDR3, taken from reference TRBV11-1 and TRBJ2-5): EAEVAQSPRYKITEKSQAVAFWCDPISGHATLYWYRQILGQGPELLVQFQDESVVDDSQLPKDRFSAERLKGVDSTLKIQPAELGDSAMYLCASSPRDRAFETQYFGPGTRLLVL.